The 22 T cell receptor beta chains below come from one sample, sequenced in a study of PD-1 blockade in classical Hodgkin lymphoma. Sequenced by immunoSEQ multiplex PCR; TCRdb stores in-frame clones only, minus some. In the table there are some 41,000 clones, approximately 72% of which are singletons. Each of the patients experienced relapse following autologous stem cell transplantation, and their brentuximab vedotin exposure differed. The specimen was peripheral blood mononuclear cells (PBMCs), collected before the second cycle of nivolumab. All receptors derive from a human donor with classical Hodgkin lymphoma.

The chain uses TRBV28 and TRBJ1-2; 7 bases align to TRBD1. Germline CDR1 reads MDHEN; CDR2 reads SYDVKM. Unmatched junction bases numbered 19, after V lost 6 bases and J lost 6 bases. CDR3 length equals 17 residues. The CDR3 DNA follows: TGTGCCAGCAGACCTTCTAACTTGGCGCAGGGGGTGGATGGCTACACCTTC. Translating it yields CASRPSNLAQGVDGYTF.

This clone was seen only a few times. The J gene is TRBJ2-1, the V gene TRBV7-3, with D tentatively TRBD2 (5 bases). CDR3 length: 12 residues. The ends were cut back, 4 bases at V and 6 bases at J, with 7 bases in the middle. Germline CDR1 reads SGHTA; CDR2 reads FQGTGA. This CDR3 reads CASSYGGNEQFF. The DNA of the CDR3 is TGTGCCAGCAGCTACGGAGGCAATGAGCAGTTCTTC.

The V call is TRBV6-5, the J call TRBJ2-1, with D possibly matching TRBD2 (6 bases). Germline-derived CDR1 and CDR2 are MNHEY and SVGAGI. Trimming shortened V by 4 bases and J by 3 bases, and 13 bases separated the two germline ends. The CDR3 has 15 amino acids. CDR3 bases: TGTGCCAGCAGTTTTAATGAGGAGGGCTACAATGAGCAGTTCTTC. Its translation is CASSFNEEGYNEQFF.

This clone occurred a few times. The genes are TRBV19 and TRBJ1-6; TRBD1 is a possible D gene (5 bases). Germline CDR1 LNHDA, CDR2 SQIVND (reference sequence). This CDR3 region has 14 residues. V was trimmed by 5 bases and J by 9 bases, leaving 14 bases between them. The CDR3 coding sequence is TGTGCCAGTAGTCCTGGTAGGGACGGTTCACCCCTCCACTTT. Protein product: CASSPGRDGSPLHF.

The chain combines TRBV9 with TRBJ2-3; possibly TRBD2 for D (6 bases). Looked up from germline, CDR1 is SGDLS and CDR2 is YYNGEE. Deletions cut 4 bases from V and 0 bases from J, with 15 bases between. This CDR3 comprises 16 residues. The CDR3 coding sequence is TGTGCCAGCAGCTTAGAAAGCGGGCGGAGCACAGATACGCAGTATTTT. Amino acid sequence: CASSLESGRSTDTQYF.

This clone was observed a single time. The chain carries TRBV14 and TRBJ2-4; D is uncertain. CDR3 length: 18 residues. V was trimmed by 1 base and J by 0 bases, leaving 16 bases between them. Germline V gives CDR1 SGHDN, CDR2 FVKESK. This chain's CDR3 is CASSQGTRVALAKNIQYF. In nucleotides, the CDR3 is TGTGCCAGCAGCCAAGGAACTCGAGTAGCCTTAGCCAAAAACATTCAGTACTTC.

The chain has TRBV19 and TRBJ1-3; maybe TRBD1 (5 bases). Trimming took 1 base from V and 0 from J, leaving 7 bases between them. This CDR3 is built from 15 residues. Per germline, CDR1 LNHDA and CDR2 SQIVND (reference sequence). CDR3 in amino acids: CASSIGDSSGNTIYF. The CDR3 DNA follows: TGTGCCAGTAGTATAGGCGACAGCTCTGGAAACACCATATATTTT.

The V call is TRBV6-1, the J call TRBJ2-7; D possibly corresponds to TRBD2 (7 bases). With 8 bases removed from V and 1 base from J, the gap between germline ends came to 18 bases. This CDR3 comprises 15 residues. Germline assignment: CDR1 MNHNS and CDR2 SASEGT. In DNA, the CDR3 is TGTGCCAGCCATTTGGGGGGAGGGGGTTCCTACGAGCAGTACTTC. Translation: CASHLGGGGSYEQYF.

Of note for this clone: The junction differs from germline at one of its ends, possibly a read error. The V call is TRBV9, the J call TRBJ1-2, with TRBD1 as a possible D gene (5 bases). This CDR3 is 11 amino acids long. Germline V gene sequence: CDR1 SGDLS, CDR2 YYNGEE. CDR3 sequence reads: CASGRDAVQFF. In DNA form, the CDR3 reads TGTGCCAGCGGCCGGGACGCCGTACAATTCTTC.

The rearrangement joins TRBV11-2 to TRBJ2-2, with TRBD1 identical over 7 bases. The CDR3 has 17 amino acids. V was clipped by 6 bases and J by 1 base; unmatched bases: 11. Germline V gives CDR1 SGHAT, CDR2 FQNNGV. The CDR3 spells CASRNIRGQGNTGELFF. CDR3 DNA sequence: TGTGCCAGCAGAAACATAAGGGGGCAGGGGAACACCGGGGAGCTGTTTTTT.

In its sample, this clone was seen once. The CDR3 DNA follows: TGTGCCAGCAGCGCCACCGGGACAGGGAATTCACCCCTCCACTTT. Protein product: CASSATGTGNSPLHF. The rearrangement links TRBV9 to TRBJ1-6; 9 bases match TRBD1. The trim removed 3 bases at V and 7 bases at J, leaving 5 bases unmatched. This CDR3 comprises 15 residues. CDR1 is SGDLS, CDR2 YYNGEE, per germline.

The V and J genes are TRBV7-2 and TRBJ1-6; the D gene is possibly TRBD1 (5 bases). CDR1 is SGHTA, CDR2 FQGNSA, per germline. Trimming took off 6 bases at V and 14 bases at J, with 17 bases between the two ends. The CDR3 has 13 amino acids. Here the CDR3 DNA reads TGTGCCAGCAGTCCACGCGGGGACTTGACCCTCCACTTT. This encodes CASSPRGDLTLHF.

This clone appeared once. The V call is TRBV6-6, the J call TRBJ2-7, with D maybe TRBD1 (6 bases). The CDR3 runs 13 residues. Germline V CDR1 and CDR2: MNHNY, SVGAGI (reference sequence). V shed 7 bases and J shed 3 bases, with 13 bases lying between them. The CDR3 protein is CASTGADSYEQYF. CDR3 coding DNA: TGTGCCAGCACCGGAGCGGACAGCTACGAGCAGTACTTC.

The V gene is TRBV19, the J gene TRBJ2-5; D is ambiguous. Trimming took off 3 bases at V and 0 bases at J, with 5 bases between the two ends. Germline V lookup: CDR1 LNHDA, CDR2 SQIVND (reference sequence). CDR3 length: 13 residues. The CDR3 DNA reads TGTGCCAGTAGTATGGCATACCAAGAGACCCAGTACTTC. Translating it yields CASSMAYQETQYF.

The rearrangement uses TRBV5-6 and TRBJ2-2; 7 nucleotides line up with TRBD2. CDR1 is SGHDT, CDR2 YYEEEE, per germline. This CDR3 region has 15 residues. Losses at the gene ends were 3 bases for V and 1 base for J; bases not matched to a gene: 3. In DNA, the CDR3 is TGTGCCAGCAGCTGGGAGGGCGGGAACACCGGGGAGCTGTTTTTT. This sequence encodes CASSWEGGNTGELFF.

This chain uses TRBV27 with TRBJ2-3; unclear D gene. The length of the CDR3 is 14 residues. V was clipped by 6 bases and J by 1 base, with 11 bases between them. The germline V gene encodes CDR1 MNHEY and CDR2 SMNVEV (reference sequence). The CDR3 is CASSRLAGTDTQYF. CDR3 coding DNA: TGTGCCAGCAGCCGCCTCGCGGGCACAGATACGCAGTATTTT.

This clone was recorded a few times. A read error may account for a junction end that differs from germline. J is TRBJ1-2 and V is TRBV5-1; weak D call: TRBD1 (6 bases). This CDR3 spans 15 amino acids. Germline V gene data show CDR1 as SGHRS and CDR2 as YFSETQ. The CDR3 sequence: CASSLVGGGNNGYTF. For the CDR3, the DNA is TGCGCCAGCAGCTTGGTTGGAGGGGGTAACAATGGCTACACCTTC.

The chain is built from TRBV13 and TRBJ2-3; D may be TRBD1 (6 bases). Deletions cut 0 bases from V and 2 bases from J, with 9 bases between. The CDR3 covers 15 residues. The germline CDR1 and CDR2 sequences are PRHDT and FYEKMQ (reference sequence). The CDR3 DNA sequence: TGTGCCAGCAGCTTAGGCCGGGACACCACAGATACGCAGTATTTT. Translating it yields CASSLGRDTTDTQYF.

V gene TRBV7-8 combines with J gene TRBJ2-7; no reliable D call. The CDR3 covers 16 residues. Trimming pared 2 bases from V and 0 bases from J, leaving 14 bases between. Germline V lookup: CDR1 SGHVS, CDR2 FQNEAQ. The CDR3 here is CASSLQLVPTSYEQYF. In DNA form, the CDR3 reads TGTGCCAGCAGCTTACAGTTGGTACCGACCTCCTACGAGCAGTACTTC. Combining the CDR3 with reference TRBV7-8 and TRBJ2-7 gives the whole variable domain GAGVSQSPRYKVAKRGQDVALRCDPISGHVSLFWYQQALGQGPEFLTYFQNEAQLDKSGLPSDRFFAERPEGSVSTLKIQRTQQEDSAVYLCASSLQLVPTSYEQYFGPGTRLTVT.

This clone was detected once. The chain carries TRBV5-1 and TRBJ1-1, with D unresolved. Germline lookup yields CDR1 SGHRS and CDR2 YFSETQ. V lost 0 bases, J lost 1 base, and 4 bases lay in between. The CDR3 has 13 amino acids. CDR3 sequence (DNA): TGCGCCAGCAGCTTGGTATCGAACACTGAAGCTTTCTTT. Translating it yields CASSLVSNTEAFF.

Of note for this clone: The junction differs from germline at one of its ends, possibly a read error. Other DNA sequences in the same sample also yield this CDR3. J is TRBJ2-7 and V is TRBV28; D not resolved. The V gene's germline CDR1 is MDHEN and CDR2 SYDVKM. This CDR3 region has 13 residues. The CDR3 nucleotides are TGTGCCAGCAGTTTTCCGGGCTCCTACGAGCAGTATTTC. Its translation is CASSFPGSYEQYF.

V usage is TRBV30 and J usage is TRBJ2-7; tentative D call: TRBD1 (5 bases). CDR3 size: 14 residues. Germline V gives CDR1 GTSNPN, CDR2 SVGIG (reference sequence). V lost 5 bases and J 3 bases, leaving 17 bases between the germline ends. The CDR3 DNA reads TGTGCCTGGGACGGAGCTGGGGCTTACTACGAGCAGTACTTC. Translating it yields CAWDGAGAYYEQYF. The variable domain in full, completed from reference TRBV30 and TRBJ2-7, reads SQTIHQWPATLVQPVGSPLSLECTVEGTSNPNLYWYRQAAGRGLQLLFYSVGIGQISSEVPQNLSASRPQDRQFILSSKKLLLSDSGFYLCAWDGAGAYYEQYFGPGTRLTVT.